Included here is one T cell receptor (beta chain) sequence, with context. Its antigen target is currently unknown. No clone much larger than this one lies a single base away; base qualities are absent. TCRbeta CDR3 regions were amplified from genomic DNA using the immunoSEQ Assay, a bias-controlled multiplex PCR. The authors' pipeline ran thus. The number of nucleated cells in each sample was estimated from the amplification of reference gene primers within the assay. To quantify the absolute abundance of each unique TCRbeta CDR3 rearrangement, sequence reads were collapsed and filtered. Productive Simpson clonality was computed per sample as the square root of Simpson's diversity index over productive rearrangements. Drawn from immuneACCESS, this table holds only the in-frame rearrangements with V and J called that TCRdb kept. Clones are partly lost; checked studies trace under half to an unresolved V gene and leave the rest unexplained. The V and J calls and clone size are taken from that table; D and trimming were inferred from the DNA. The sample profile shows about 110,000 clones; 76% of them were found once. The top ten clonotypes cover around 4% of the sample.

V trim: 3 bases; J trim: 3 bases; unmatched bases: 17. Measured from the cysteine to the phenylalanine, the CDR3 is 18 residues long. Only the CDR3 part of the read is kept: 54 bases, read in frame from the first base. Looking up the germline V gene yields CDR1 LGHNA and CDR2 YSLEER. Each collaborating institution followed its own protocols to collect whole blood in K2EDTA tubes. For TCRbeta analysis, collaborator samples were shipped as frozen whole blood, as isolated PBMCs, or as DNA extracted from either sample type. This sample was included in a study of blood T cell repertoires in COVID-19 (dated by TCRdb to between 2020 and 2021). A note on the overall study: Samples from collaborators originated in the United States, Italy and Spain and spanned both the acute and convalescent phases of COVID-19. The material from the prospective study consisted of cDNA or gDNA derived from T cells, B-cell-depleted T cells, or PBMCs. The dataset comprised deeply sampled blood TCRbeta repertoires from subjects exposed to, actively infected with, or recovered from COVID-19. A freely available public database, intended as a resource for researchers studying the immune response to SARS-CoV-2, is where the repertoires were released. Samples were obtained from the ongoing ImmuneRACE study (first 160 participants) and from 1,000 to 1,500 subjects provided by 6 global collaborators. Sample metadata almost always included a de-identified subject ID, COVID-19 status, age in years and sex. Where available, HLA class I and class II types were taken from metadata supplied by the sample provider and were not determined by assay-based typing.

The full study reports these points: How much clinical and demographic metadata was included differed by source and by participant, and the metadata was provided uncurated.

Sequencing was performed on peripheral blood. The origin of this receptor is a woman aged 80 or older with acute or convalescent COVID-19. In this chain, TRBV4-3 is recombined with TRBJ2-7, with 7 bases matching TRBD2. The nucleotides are TGCGCCAGCAGCCAGCCTCTTCCCTGGGGGGGACTTTTCTACGAGCAGTACTTC. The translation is CASSQPLPWGGLFYEQYF.